This T cell receptor (beta chain) was documented in a study of T cells after yellow fever vaccination. This clonotype was counted many times. Template switching by 5'RACE produced TCR cDNA, adding a universal primer site and UMIs. Using its own MiXCR run on the 5' RACE reads, TCRdb lists one record per CDR3 protein. The sample has 310,000 or so distinct CDR3 sequences, about 6.6% seen once; the top ten hold over 15%. Germline CDR1 and CDR2: MNHEY and SVGEGT. This CDR3 has 14 amino acids. The V end lost 2 bases, the J end lost 4 bases, and 11 bases lay between the germline ends. The rearrangement uses TRBV6-2 or TRBV6-3 and TRBJ1-1; D may be TRBD1 (5 bases). This TCR came from a man between 18 and 29 years old who received the YFV17D yellow fever vaccine. Sequencing used PBMCs, obtained roughly 46 days after the first yellow fever vaccination. CDR3 DNA sequence: TGTGCCAGCAGTTACATAGGCGGGGGCACTGAAGCTTTCTTT. Translation gives CASSYIGGGTEAFF.